This entry lists 30 T cell receptor beta chains sequenced from one sample in a study of cytomegalovirus exposure and HLA in healthy donors. The PCR employed 60 Vbeta primers together with 13 Jbeta primers. Profiling relied on immunoSEQ multiplex PCR, and the TCRdb table lists in-frame clones only, not all of them. The sample includes 120,000 or so clones, approximately 80% of them seen just once. Sequenced material: PBMCs. The source of these receptors is a man aged 45-60 years in good health and CMV-seropositive.

This chain joins TRBV11-1 and TRBJ1-4, with D unclear. This CDR3 region has 15 residues. V was pared by 2 bases and J by 0 bases, with 7 bases between. In germline, CDR1 is SGHAT, CDR2 FQDESV (reference sequence). CDR3 residues: CASSLNPATNEKLFF. The CDR3 nucleotides are TGTGCCAGCAGCTTAAACCCAGCAACTAATGAAAAACTGTTTTTT.

This clone has only a few counts. The chain links TRBV2 to TRBJ1-2; TRBD1 matches 7 bases. The germline gives CDR1 SNHLY, CDR2 FYNNEI. Trimming removed 3 bases from V and 4 bases from J; junction bases left unmatched: 5. The CDR3 runs to 14 residues. The CDR3 here is CASSEARTGYGYTF. For the CDR3, the DNA is TGTGCCAGCAGTGAGGCCCGGACAGGCTATGGCTACACCTTC.

The CDR3 region is CASSVGLAGTNTGELFF. CDR3 DNA sequence: TGTGCCAGCAGCGTAGGCCTAGCGGGAACTAACACCGGGGAGCTGTTTTTT. The chain couples TRBV9 to TRBJ2-2; 9 bases match TRBD2. Germline loops: CDR1 SGDLS, CDR2 YYNGEE. Trimming removed 0 bases from V and 2 bases from J; junction bases left unmatched: 5. CDR3 size: 17 residues.

This clone has just one count. This chain connects TRBV27 to TRBJ2-3; perhaps TRBD2 as D (5 bases). Germline loops: CDR1 MNHEY, CDR2 SMNVEV (reference sequence). V lost 6 bases to trimming and J lost 7 bases, with 17 bases between them. The CDR3 length is 14 residues. The CDR3 here is CASSRDPFSNTQYF. CDR3 DNA: TGTGCCAGCAGCCGGGATCCCTTTTCGAATACGCAGTATTTT.

This clone occurred a few times. The J gene is TRBJ2-3, the V gene TRBV2; 11 nucleotides align to TRBD2. The CDR3 is 15 amino acids. Germline values: CDR1 SNHLY, CDR2 FYNNEI. Trimming cost V 6 bases and J 2 bases; bases outside gene matches: 4. In DNA form, the CDR3 reads TGTGCCAGCAGGGGACTAGCGGATTCCACAGATACGCAGTATTTT. Translation: CASRGLADSTDTQYF.

The chain links TRBV5-1 to TRBJ1-5; TRBD1 agrees at 8 bases. The V and J ends lost 4 bases and 2 bases, in that order; junction bases with no gene match: 11. CDR3 length: 17 residues. Germline CDR1 is SGHRS and CDR2 is YFSETQ. The CDR3 region is CASSPGQATGGNQPQHF. CDR3 coding DNA: TGCGCCAGCAGCCCGGGACAGGCCACGGGTGGCAATCAGCCCCAGCATTTT.

The V call is TRBV28, the J call TRBJ2-5, with D possibly being TRBD2 (7 bases). CDR3 length: 14 amino acids. Trimming stripped 2 bases from V and 4 bases from J, with 11 bases between. Germline V gene data show CDR1 as MDHEN and CDR2 as SYDVKM. The CDR3 coding sequence is TGTGCCAGCAGTTTAGACGGGGGGCGAGAGACCCAGTACTTC. Protein product: CASSLDGGRETQYF. The full variable domain, rest sourced from reference TRBV28 and TRBJ2-5, is DVKVTQSSRYLVKRTGEKVFLECVQDMDHENMFWYRQDPGLGLRLIYFSYDVKMKEKGDIPEGYSVSREKKERFSLILESASTNQTSMYLCASSLDGGRETQYFGPGTRLLVL.

This chain uses TRBV29-1 with TRBJ1-4; D ambiguous. V was clipped by 4 bases and J by 0 bases, with 18 bases between them. Germline assignment: CDR1 SQVTM and CDR2 ANQGSEA. This CDR3 region has 17 residues. The CDR3 coding sequence is TGCAGCGTTGTACGGGAGATGGCCCCCGCAACTAATGAAAAACTGTTTTTT. It specifies CSVVREMAPATNEKLFF.

The chain combines TRBV7-2 with TRBJ1-3; possibly TRBD1 for D (6 bases). The V gene lost 7 bases and the J gene lost 0 bases, with 13 bases spanning the gap. The CDR3 totals 15 residues. The germline CDR1 and CDR2 sequences are SGHTA and FQGNSA. The CDR3 is CASTPDSSSGNTIYF. The DNA of the CDR3 is TGTGCCAGCACCCCGGACAGTAGCTCTGGAAACACCATATATTTT.

The chain employs TRBV5-8 and TRBJ1-1; no firm D call. The CDR3 spans 14 residues. The germline gives CDR1 SGHTS, CDR2 YDEGEE. Trimming took 5 bases from V and 0 from J, leaving 11 bases between them. The CDR3 loop is CASRVRNMNTEAFF. The CDR3 bases are TGTGCCAGCAGGGTCAGGAATATGAACACTGAAGCTTTCTTT.

CDR3 sequence: CASSADRANTEAFF. The CDR3, as DNA: TGTGCCAGTAGTGCAGACAGAGCGAACACTGAAGCTTTCTTT. This chain connects TRBV19 to TRBJ1-1, with D possibly TRBD1 on 5 matching bases. Germline V gene sequence: CDR1 LNHDA, CDR2 SQIVND (reference sequence). V shed 5 bases and J shed 1 base, with 11 bases lying between them. The length of the CDR3 is 14 residues.

The chain couples TRBV27 to TRBJ2-7; 8 bases fit TRBD1. Germline V lookup: CDR1 MNHEY, CDR2 SMNVEV (reference sequence). The CDR3 contains 17 residues. The V gene end was trimmed by 5 bases and the J gene end by 0 bases; junction bases not matched to a gene: 12. The CDR3 region is CASSPGQGARSSYEQYF. DNA for the CDR3: TGTGCCAGCAGTCCTGGACAGGGTGCGCGGAGCTCCTACGAGCAGTACTTC.

This clone was seen once. The rearrangement joins TRBV28 to TRBJ2-3, with 9 bases matching TRBD2. V shed 8 bases and J 7 bases; nucleotides not matched to a gene: 10. The CDR3 runs 14 residues. Germline-derived CDR1 and CDR2 are MDHEN and SYDVKM. CDR3 in amino acids: CASSSGGRGNTQYF. The DNA for the CDR3 is TGTGCCAGCTCCAGCGGGGGGCGAGGGAATACGCAGTATTTT.

The chain has TRBV27 and TRBJ1-1, with TRBD1 matching over 8 bases. This CDR3 has 14 residues. Germline lookup yields CDR1 MNHEY and CDR2 SMNVEV (reference sequence). Trimming cost V 6 bases and J 1 base; bases outside gene matches: 4. In DNA, the CDR3 is TGTGCCAGCAGGGGGGGACAGGAGAACACTGAAGCTTTCTTT. Translating it yields CASRGGQENTEAFF.

This clone was picked up one time. V usage is TRBV5-1 and J usage is TRBJ1-1; 12 positions match TRBD1. CDR1 is SGHRS, CDR2 YFSETQ, per germline. The J segment lost 4 bases and the V segment lost 5 bases, leaving 3 bases of the junction unmatched. The CDR3 covers 14 residues. This CDR3 is CASSRDRGPTEAFF. Here the CDR3 DNA reads TGCGCCAGCAGTAGGGACAGGGGGCCCACTGAAGCTTTCTTT.

This clone was counted only a few times. The CDR3 bases are TGTGCCAGCAGCTCCGGGACAGGATTCTATGGCTACACCTTC. It is translated as CASSSGTGFYGYTF. The rearrangement joins TRBV28 to TRBJ1-2; TRBD1 agrees at 8 bases. V lost 6 bases and J lost 4; bases outside the gene matches: 7. Germline V gene sequence: CDR1 MDHEN, CDR2 SYDVKM. CDR3 length equals 14 residues.

The chain combines TRBV9 with TRBJ1-4; D gene ambiguous. Germline V gene data show CDR1 as SGDLS and CDR2 as YYNGEE. V gave up 4 bases and J gave up 5 bases, with 12 bases separating them. The CDR3 loop spans 14 amino acids. Here the CDR3 DNA reads TGTGCCAGCAGCATCACGGAGAGGAATGAAAAACTGTTTTTT. Translation: CASSITERNEKLFF.

The chain joins TRBV29-1 to TRBJ2-2, with TRBD1 matching 8 bases. CDR1 is SQVTM, CDR2 ANQGSEA, per germline. The CDR3 is 13 residues long. V was pared by 5 bases and J by 4 bases, with 3 bases of the junction left unmatched. The CDR3 coding sequence is TGCAGCGTTATAACAGGGGGCACCGGGGAGCTGTTTTTT. This codes for CSVITGGTGELFF.

The gene calls are TRBV12-2 and TRBJ2-3; TRBD2 is the table's D call, not checked against the DNA. TRBV12-2 is classified as a pseudogene. The CDR3 is made up of 16 amino acids. The CDR3 bases are TGTGCAAGTCGCTCGAAACTAGCGGGGGAGACAGATACGCAGTATTTT. It codes for CASRSKLAGETDTQYF.

The chain recombines TRBV10-3 with TRBJ1-1; no clear D. The CDR3 contains 14 residues. Trimming removed 6 bases from V and 3 bases from J, with 14 bases in between. Germline V gives CDR1 ENHRY, CDR2 SYGVKD. The CDR3 DNA is TGTGCCATCAGAAGGGAGGGCCGGGACACTGAAGCTTTCTTT. Translated, it gives CAIRREGRDTEAFF.

The chain is built from TRBV30 and TRBJ2-1; 11 bases map to TRBD1. This CDR3 is built from 14 residues. V shed 0 bases, J shed 6 bases, and the junction held 1 base outside the gene matches. Germline V gives CDR1 GTSNPN, CDR2 SVGIG (reference sequence). The chain's CDR3 is CAWSVGTGGNEQFF. The DNA for the CDR3 is TGTGCCTGGAGTGTTGGGACAGGGGGCAATGAGCAGTTCTTC.

Here the CDR3 reads CASGLVLAGGYEQFF. The CDR3 region has the DNA TGTGCTAGTGGTTTGGTACTAGCGGGAGGGTATGAGCAGTTCTTC. The rearrangement joins TRBV12-5 to TRBJ2-1, with TRBD2 matching over 13 bases. V lost 0 bases to trimming and J lost 8 bases; unmatched junction nucleotides: 1. The CDR3 is made up of 15 amino acids. The germline V gene encodes CDR1 LGHNT and CDR2 FRNRAP.

There are a few counts of this clone. V is TRBV19 and J is TRBJ1-2, with TRBD1 matching over 8 bases. Germline V lookup: CDR1 LNHDA, CDR2 SQIVND (reference sequence). The CDR3 loop spans 14 amino acids. The J segment lost 10 bases and the V segment lost 1 base, leaving 8 bases of the junction unmatched. CDR3 sequence (DNA): TGTGCCAGTAGTATAGTTGGGACAGGAGCCCCCTACACCTTC. It encodes CASSIVGTGAPYTF.

The genes are TRBV6-6 and TRBJ2-5; 9 bases agree with TRBD1. The V gene's germline CDR1 is MNHNY and CDR2 SVGAGI (reference sequence). The length of the CDR3 is 15 residues. V shed 4 bases and J 5 bases; nucleotides not matched to a gene: 8. In nucleotides, the CDR3 is TGTGCCAGCAGTTTCTTGGACAGGGGTCAGGAGACCCAGTACTTC. It encodes CASSFLDRGQETQYF.

On this clone itself: In the same sample, other DNA sequences code for this CDR3. The gene calls are TRBV5-1 and TRBJ1-5, with a weak D call TRBD1 (6 bases). Germline CDR1 is SGHRS and CDR2 is YFSETQ. Trimming removed 3 bases from V and 4 bases from J, with 11 bases in between. The CDR3 is 14 residues long. The CDR3 nucleotides read TGCGCCAGCAGCTCCGGACAGCTAAATCAGCCCCAGCATTTT. Protein product: CASSSGQLNQPQHF. The entire variable domain, with the rest obtained from reference TRBV5-1 and TRBJ1-5, is as follows: KAGVTQTPRYLIKTRGQQVTLSCSPISGHRSVSWYQQTPGQGLQFLFEYFSETQRNKGNFPGRFSGRQFSNSRSEMNVSTLELGDSALYLCASSSGQLNQPQHFGDGTRLSIL.

The chain carries TRBV5-8 and TRBJ1-6; 7 nucleotides line up with TRBD1. The CDR3 loop spans 17 amino acids. V lost 1 base, J lost 6 bases, and 10 bases stayed unmatched. Germline lookup yields CDR1 SGHTS and CDR2 YDEGEE. The chain's CDR3 is CASSLITGAKVNSPLHF. The CDR3 coding sequence is TGTGCCAGCAGCTTGATAACAGGGGCGAAGGTTAATTCACCCCTCCACTTT.

The chain joins TRBV5-1 to TRBJ1-1; D is unclear. Deletions cut 5 bases from V and 4 bases from J, with 12 bases between. Germline-derived CDR1 and CDR2 are SGHRS and YFSETQ. The CDR3 has 13 amino acids. In DNA form, the CDR3 reads TGCGCCAGCAGGCCCCCGTCGGGCACTGAAGCTTTCTTT. Protein product: CASRPPSGTEAFF.

The rearrangement uses TRBV4-2 and TRBJ2-1; maybe TRBD1 (6 bases). Trimming removed 4 bases from V and 0 bases from J, with 19 bases in between. The CDR3 runs to 18 residues. The germline CDR1 and CDR2 sequences are LGHNA and YNFKEQ. In DNA form, the CDR3 reads TGTGCCAGCAGCCGAGGGGCAGGGGCCCAAAGCTCCTACAATGAGCAGTTCTTC. The encoded protein is CASSRGAGAQSSYNEQFF.

This clone was seen a single time. The chain couples TRBV7-2 to TRBJ1-1, with D perhaps TRBD1 (5 bases). Germline CDR1 and CDR2: SGHTA and FQGNSA. Between the trimmed V and J ends, which lost 4 bases and 1 base, there was a span of 7 bases. The CDR3 spans 13 residues. The DNA for the CDR3 is TGTGCCAGCAGCTCCGGACAGAACACTGAAGCTTTCTTT. Protein product: CASSSGQNTEAFF.

The chain recombines TRBV7-2 with TRBJ2-2; TRBD2 matches at 9 bases. The V gene end was trimmed by 1 base and the J gene end by 4 bases; junction bases not matched to a gene: 4. CDR1 is SGHTA and CDR2 is FQGNSA in the germline V gene. This CDR3 spans 16 amino acids. The CDR3 loop is CASSLDSAGGTGELFF. The CDR3 DNA reads as TGTGCCAGCAGCTTAGATTCAGCGGGGGGCACCGGGGAGCTGTTTTTT.